This paragraph covers one T cell receptor beta chain sequence. Time point described: peripheral blood 6 weeks after treatment start. Synthetic templates analogous to TCR were spiked into all PCRs individually. Assay used: immunoSEQ multiplex PCR; TCRdb lists only in-frame clones, some missing. This table holds 15,000 to 20,000 clones, around 86% found once. The data derive from a study of PD-L1 blockade in urothelial cancer. The overall study: Bladder-origin urothelial cancer in males described about 85% of the 29 patients. Typically, measured as a median, blood samples had about 140,000 T cells. The analyses of blood took place 3 weeks (second dose) and 6 weeks after treatment start.

The sequences come from PBMCs, collected around atezolizumab (anti-PD-L1) treatment. This TCR was sampled from a man aged 45-60 years with urothelial cancer.

The CDR3 sequence is CASSRLAQETQYF. The CDR3 region has the DNA TGTGCCAGCAGCCGACTAGCCCAAGAGACCCAGTACTTC. The rearrangement uses TRBV14 and TRBJ2-5; TRBD2 matches at 7 bases. This CDR3 has 13 amino acids. From germline, CDR1 is SGHDN and CDR2 FVKESK. V lost 4 bases and J lost 1; bases outside the gene matches: 0.